One and the same sample provided the 18 T cell receptor beta chains below, sequenced in a study of T-cell reconstitution after alpha-beta-depleted transplantation in children. Molecular barcoding with unique molecular identifiers was used for the TCRbeta library. MiXCR, applied by TCRdb to the PCR reads, yields one record per CDR3 protein. The sample yields 500,000 to 650,000 distinct CDR3 sequences, approximately 12% seen once. The sequencing here drew on PBMCs, mostly from graft donor cells, taken 360 days after TCRalphabeta/CD19-depleted stem cell transplant. Every receptor here comes from a male patient aged 5 to 17 who had a stem cell transplant for acute myeloid leukemia, so the T cells may come from the graft donor.

The V call is TRBV28, the J call TRBJ2-3; TRBD2 aligns across 10 bases. Germline trimming cut 5 bases from V and 3 bases from J; bases unmatched to any gene: 5. The germline V gene has CDR1 MDHEN and CDR2 SYDVKM. The CDR3 runs 15 residues. The CDR3 loop reads CASSASGRYTDTQYF. The CDR3 region has the DNA TGTGCCAGCAGTGCTAGCGGGAGATATACAGATACGCAGTATTTT.

In this sample, this clonotype turned up many times. This sequence joins TRBV6-5 and TRBJ1-3; D gene uncertain. The CDR3 covers 16 residues. V gave up 6 bases and J gave up 0 bases, with 15 bases separating them. Looked up from germline, CDR1 is MNHEY and CDR2 is SVGAGI. This CDR3 reads CASSSSFSSSGNTIYF. CDR3 DNA sequence: TGTGCCAGCAGCTCGAGCTTCTCGAGCTCTGGAAACACCATATATTTT.

The rearrangement uses TRBV25-1 and TRBJ2-3; a possible D gene is TRBD1 (5 bases). Germline CDR1 reads MGHDK; CDR2 reads SYGVNS. This CDR3 comprises 16 residues. V was clipped by 4 bases and J by 2 bases, with 16 bases between them. The DNA for the CDR3 is TGTGCCAGCAGTGGAGGATCCAGGGCTACCACAGATACGCAGTATTTT. Protein: CASSGGSRATTDTQYF.

This chain uses TRBV4-2 with TRBJ2-7; TRBD2 matches 8 bases. CDR1 is LGHNA, CDR2 YNFKEQ, per germline. The trim removed 0 bases at V and 2 bases at J, leaving 9 bases unmatched. This CDR3 contains 17 residues. CDR3 amino acids: CASSQDGGRLVTYEQYF. The CDR3 coding sequence is TGTGCCAGCAGCCAAGACGGCGGGAGGCTTGTTACCTACGAGCAGTACTTC.

The sample holds many counts of this clonotype. This chain connects TRBV5-1 to TRBJ2-3; the match to TRBD2 covers 11 bases. This CDR3 spans 17 amino acids. CDR1 is SGHRS and CDR2 is YFSETQ in the germline V gene. V shed 2 bases and J 0 bases; nucleotides not matched to a gene: 5. In nucleotides, the CDR3 is TGCGCCAGCAGCTTTGCCGGGACTAGCGGAAGCACAGATACGCAGTATTTT. It translates to CASSFAGTSGSTDTQYF.

This clonotype showed up just a few times. The junction departs from germline at one end; a sequencing error may be responsible. This sequence joins TRBV24-1 and TRBJ2-1; 7 bases match TRBD2. The CDR3 sequence is 15 residues long. Germline CDR1 reads KGHDR; CDR2 reads SFDVKD. CDR3 residues: CATSDPTSSHNEQFF. The CDR3 bases are TGTGCCACCAGTGACCCGACTAGCTCCCACAATGAGCAGTTCTTC.

This clonotype was recorded many times. The rearrangement links TRBV7-9 to TRBJ2-7, with 9 nucleotides matching TRBD2. The germline V gene encodes CDR1 SEHNR and CDR2 FQNEAQ (reference sequence). There are 16 residues in the CDR3. V gave up 5 bases and J gave up 0 bases; unmatched junction bases: 8. This CDR3 is CASSNPGREGSYEQYF. CDR3 in DNA: TGTGCCAGCAGCAACCCAGGGCGGGAGGGCTCCTACGAGCAGTACTTC.

The V call is TRBV4-3, the J call TRBJ2-7, with 9 nucleotides matching TRBD1. The ends lost 4 bases at V and 1 base at J; junction bases unmatched: 8. The germline V gene has CDR1 LGHNA and CDR2 YSLEER. The CDR3 length is 16 residues. The CDR3 spells CASSPAWDRVSYEQYF. In nucleotides, the CDR3 is TGCGCCAGCAGCCCCGCTTGGGACAGGGTATCCTACGAGCAGTACTTC.

The V and J genes are TRBV6-2 or TRBV6-3 and TRBJ2-2, with 10 bases matching TRBD2. The CDR3 consists of 17 residues. The V gene's germline CDR1 is MNHEY and CDR2 SVGEGT. Trimming removed 2 bases from V and 4 bases from J; junction bases left unmatched: 7. CDR3 in DNA: TGTGCCAGCAGTTACCCAAGCGGGAGGGCCACCACCGGGGAGCTGTTTTTT. Its translation is CASSYPSGRATTGELFF.

Concerning this clonotype itself: A much larger clone differs by one base, so this may be a read error. The chain employs TRBV29-1 and TRBJ2-5; D not resolved. Trimming shortened V by 0 bases and J by 7 bases, and 15 bases separated the two germline ends. The CDR3 contains 14 residues. Germline V gene lookup returns CDR1 SQVTM and CDR2 ANQGSEA. CDR3 coding DNA: TGCAGCGTTGAAGAGTCCTCACTGTGGGGGACCCAGTACTTC. Encoded protein: CSVEESSLWGTQYF.

The rearrangement joins TRBV7-2 to TRBJ2-7, with 7 bases identical to TRBD2. Unmatched junction bases numbered 6, after V lost 2 bases and J lost 2 bases. CDR1 is SGHTA, CDR2 FQGNSA, per germline. There are 15 residues in the CDR3. This CDR3 reads CASSLLLGGPYEQYF. CDR3 nucleotides: TGTGCCAGCAGCTTATTGCTGGGAGGGCCCTACGAGCAGTACTTC.

This clonotype was detected a few times. The chain employs TRBV2 and TRBJ2-2; D uncertain. V was trimmed by 4 bases and J by 6 bases, leaving 6 bases between them. CDR1 and CDR2 from the germline V gene are SNHLY and FYNNEI. This CDR3 contains 12 residues. In nucleotides, the CDR3 is TGTGCCAGCAGTGCTTGGGCCGGGGAGCTGTTTTTT. Its protein is CASSAWAGELFF.

This clonotype appeared many times. This sequence joins TRBV3-1 and TRBJ2-7, with D uncertain. Per the germline V gene, CDR1 is LGHDT and CDR2 is YNNKEL (reference sequence). V was pared by 4 bases and J by 2 bases, with 9 bases between. The CDR3 length is 13 residues. DNA for the CDR3: TGTGCCAGCAGCCGCCGGACGGCCTACGAGCAGTACTTC. This sequence encodes CASSRRTAYEQYF.

This clonotype turned up a few times. V is TRBV7-3 and J is TRBJ2-2, with no clear D. The CDR3 runs to 13 residues. Trimming removed 5 bases at V and 6 bases at J, with 10 bases between. Per germline, CDR1 SGHTA and CDR2 FQGTGA. CDR3 sequence (DNA): TGTGCCAGCAGCCCTCCTACCCCCGGGGAGCTGTTTTTT. This gives the protein CASSPPTPGELFF.

There are many counts of this clonotype. The chain carries TRBV20-1 and TRBJ2-1; TRBD2 matches at 8 bases. The length of the CDR3 is 15 residues. CDR1 and CDR2 from the germline V gene are DFQATT and SNEGSKA (reference sequence). The junction had 7 bases not matched to a gene; V was cut back by 6 bases and J by 0 bases. The CDR3 sequence is CSAPTSDFSYNEQFF. The CDR3 nucleotides are TGCAGTGCCCCGACTAGCGACTTCTCCTACAATGAGCAGTTCTTC.

This clonotype has at least ten counts. V usage is TRBV29-1 and J usage is TRBJ1-1; D remains unclear. The CDR3 runs to 12 residues. Deletions cut 2 bases from V and 4 bases from J, with 8 bases between. The V gene's germline CDR1 is SQVTM and CDR2 ANQGSEA. For the CDR3, the DNA is TGCAGCGTTGAAATTTCGGGCACTGAAGCTTTCTTT. Its protein is CSVEISGTEAFF. Full variable domain (rest looked up from reference TRBV29-1 and TRBJ1-1): SAVISQKPSRDICQRGTSLTIQCQVDSQVTMMFWYRQQPGQSLTLIATANQGSEATYESGFVIDKFPISRPNLTFSTLTVSNMSPEDSSIYLCSVEISGTEAFFGQGTRLTVV.

This clonotype has ten or more counts. This chain joins TRBV20-1 and TRBJ2-7, with D possibly matching TRBD2 (6 bases). V shed 7 bases and J shed 0 bases, with 10 bases lying between them. Germline V CDR1 and CDR2: DFQATT, SNEGSKA (reference sequence). The CDR3 sequence is 12 residues long. In nucleotides, the CDR3 is TGCAGTGTTTGGCGGGACTCCTACGAGCAGTACTTC. This encodes CSVWRDSYEQYF.

The genes are TRBV7-3 and TRBJ2-2; 7 bases align to TRBD1. The CDR3 loop spans 15 amino acids. The junction had 3 bases not matched to a gene; V was cut back by 2 bases and J by 3 bases. The germline V gene has CDR1 SGHTA and CDR2 FQGTGA. CDR3 sequence reads: CASSLHRGHTGELFF. CDR3 in DNA: TGTGCCAGCAGCTTACATAGGGGGCACACCGGGGAGCTGTTTTTT.